This entry is about one T cell receptor beta chain. Its matching antigen is unknown. TCRdb fed the 5' RACE reads into MiXCR, producing one record per CDR3 protein. The sample includes some 300,000 distinct CDR3 sequences, roughly 8.7% of them seen just once. This specimen comes from a study of T cells after yellow fever vaccination. Findings of the study overall: Post-booster repertoires again held most primary-vaccination clones (approximately 96% CD4, 88% CD8). Peaking faster, on day 5 versus 15, the secondary response was nonetheless weaker.

The V and J ends lost 6 bases and 4 bases respectively, with 18 bases between them. In germline, CDR1 is MNHEY, CDR2 SMNVEV (reference sequence). The CDR3 consists of 15 residues. This TCR was recovered from a man younger than 35 who received the YFV17D yellow fever vaccine. V is TRBV27 and J is TRBJ1-2; a weak D match, TRBD1 (5 bases). The sample consisted of CD4+ T cells sorted from PBMCs, taken 5 days after the yellow fever booster vaccination. The CDR3 DNA reads TGTGCCAGCAGCCGAAACGGGGGGGGGATCTATGGCTACACCTTC. Amino acid sequence: CASSRNGGGIYGYTF.